Presented here are 27 T cell receptor beta chains from one specimen sequenced in a study of Graves' ophthalmopathy and Graves' hyperthyroidism (dated by TCRdb to about 2018). Sequencing took place on an Illumina HiSeq 2000. TCR beta CDR3 regions were amplified from RNA transcripts for repertoire sequencing. A first-round RT-PCR used HTBI primers with the Qiagen OneStep RT-PCR kit, followed by a second-round multiplex PCR, size selection and purification. TCRdb reprocessed the public reads (quality trimming at Q25 with fastp, clone calling with MiXCR) and kept in-frame beta chains. Rows are unified per CDR3 protein, each entry keeping the most common DNA and genes. The sample contains over a million distinct CDR3 sequences, 35% to 40% of them found a single time. The ten largest clones capture 11% of the sample. The sequencing input was peripheral blood or thyroid tissue (not recorded which). Every receptor here comes from an adult man with Graves' hyperthyroidism.

This chain connects TRBV5-1 to TRBJ2-7, with D unclear. Germline V gene lookup returns CDR1 SGHRS and CDR2 YFSETQ. CDR3 length: 13 residues. Trimming took 5 bases from V and 3 from J, leaving 12 bases between them. CDR3 coding DNA: TGCGCCAGCAGTCCCTCTTGGCGCTACGAGCAGTACTTC. It codes for CASSPSWRYEQYF.

There are many counts of this clonotype. V gene TRBV12-3 or TRBV12-4 combines with J gene TRBJ1-3; D is undetermined. The CDR3 loop spans 12 amino acids. V lost 8 bases and J 9 bases, leaving 14 bases between the germline ends. The CDR3, as DNA: TGTGCCAGCGCTCGTCCGCGGGGCACCATATATTTT. It translates to CASARPRGTIYF.

This clonotype has ten or more counts. The V gene is TRBV20-1, the J gene TRBJ2-7, with unresolved D. Germline lookup yields CDR1 DFQATT and CDR2 SNEGSKA (reference sequence). V was shortened by 6 bases and J by 0 bases, with 12 bases between the two germline ends. The length of the CDR3 is 13 residues. The chain's CDR3 is CSAPSTFSYEQYF. As DNA, the CDR3 is TGCAGTGCCCCGTCGACATTCTCCTACGAGCAGTACTTC.

Worth noting for this clonotype: A read error may account for a junction end that differs from germline. J is TRBJ2-6 and V is TRBV10-3; 8 bases are shared with TRBD2. Germline CDR1 and CDR2: ENHRY and SYGVKD. This CDR3 region has 14 residues. The CDR3 reads CASSYSGGSYVLTF. The CDR3 DNA is TGTGCCAGCAGTTACTCGGGGGGGTCCTACGTCCTGACTTTC.

This clonotype has ten or more counts. The V and J genes are TRBV19 and TRBJ2-7, with TRBD1 matching 8 bases. In germline, CDR1 is LNHDA, CDR2 SQIVND (reference sequence). The V and J ends lost 3 bases and 3 bases, in that order; junction bases with no gene match: 4. This CDR3 is 14 amino acids long. The CDR3 DNA is TGTGCCAGTAGTATGGCCGGGACAGGCTACGAGCAGTACTTC. It codes for CASSMAGTGYEQYF.

This clonotype came up once. The chain is built from TRBV29-1 and TRBJ2-7, with TRBD2 matching over 8 bases. V gave up 6 bases and J gave up 6 bases; unmatched junction bases: 16. The length of the CDR3 is 15 residues. In germline, CDR1 is SQVTM, CDR2 ANQGSEA. DNA for the CDR3: TGCAGCGTCCGAGATAGTGGCGGGGGGACCGGCGAGCAGTACTTC. Amino acid sequence: CSVRDSGGGTGEQYF.

This clonotype was seen at least ten times. The V call is TRBV29-1, the J call TRBJ2-7, with D possibly called TRBD1 or TRBD2 (7 bases each). This CDR3 spans 14 amino acids. Germline V gene data show CDR1 as SQVTM and CDR2 as ANQGSEA. Trimming removed 6 bases from V and 5 bases from J, with 20 bases in between. The CDR3 sequence is CSVMGQRGTHEQYF. In DNA, the CDR3 is TGCAGCGTGATGGGACAGCGGGGAACCCACGAGCAGTACTTC.

The V and J genes are TRBV25-1 and TRBJ2-5, with D hard to call. Trimming removed 4 bases at V and 0 bases at J, with 9 bases between. The germline gives CDR1 MGHDK, CDR2 SYGVNS. The CDR3 loop spans 14 amino acids. This CDR3 is CASSGLGHQETQYF. CDR3 bases: TGTGCCAGCAGTGGATTGGGCCACCAAGAGACCCAGTACTTC.

The gene calls are TRBV2 and TRBJ2-7; weak D call: TRBD2 (5 bases). The CDR3 extends over 15 amino acids. Trimming removed 5 bases at V and 0 bases at J, with 14 bases between. Germline V gene data show CDR1 as SNHLY and CDR2 as FYNNEI. This CDR3 reads CASSFMLAGSYEQYF. The CDR3 nucleotides are TGTGCCAGCAGTTTTATGTTGGCGGGCTCCTACGAGCAGTACTTC.

This clonotype was detected many times. The V call is TRBV9, the J call TRBJ1-6; no clear D gene. This CDR3 is 14 amino acids long. The V gene's germline CDR1 is SGDLS and CDR2 YYNGEE. V lost 1 base and J 6 bases, leaving 8 bases between the germline ends. The CDR3 bases are TGTGCCAGCAGCGTAACCATAACTAATTCACCCCTCCACTTT. Translated, it gives CASSVTITNSPLHF.

Note on this clonotype: One base away lies a much larger clone, so this may be a sequencing read error. The CDR3 ends on some other residue instead of the conserved phenylalanine or tryptophan, so this is likely a read error. V usage is TRBV7-2 and J usage is TRBJ1-2; 10 bases agree with TRBD1. Germline V gene sequence: CDR1 SGHTA, CDR2 FQGNSA. The CDR3 length is 15 residues. Unmatched junction bases numbered 11, after V lost 5 bases and J lost 8 bases. CDR3 bases: TGTGCCAGCAGCCCAGGGACAGGGGAATCTGGAGGCTACACCCTC. It specifies CASSPGTGESGGYTL.

The rearrangement uses TRBV5-1 and TRBJ2-5; D is perhaps TRBD2 (6 bases). The CDR3 sequence is 14 residues long. The germline V and J ends were trimmed by 2 bases and 5 bases, with 13 bases remaining between them. CDR1 SGHRS and CDR2 YFSETQ come from the germline V gene. CDR3 coding DNA: TGCGCCAGCAGCTTTGGGACTCCCAAGGAGACCCAGTACTTC. It yields the protein CASSFGTPKETQYF. Based on the CDR3 plus reference TRBV5-1 and TRBJ2-5, the full variable domain is KAGVTQTPRYLIKTRGQQVTLSCSPISGHRSVSWYQQTPGQGLQFLFEYFSETQRNKGNFPGRFSGRQFSNSRSEMNVSTLELGDSALYLCASSFGTPKETQYFGPGTRLLVL.

The sample holds a few counts of this clonotype. The V call is TRBV5-1, the J call TRBJ1-1, with TRBD1 as a possible D gene (6 bases). In germline, CDR1 is SGHRS, CDR2 YFSETQ. V was trimmed by 4 bases and J by 0 bases, leaving 13 bases between them. The CDR3 runs to 15 residues. The CDR3 coding sequence is TGCGCCAGCAGCCGGGAAGGACAGCTGAACACTGAAGCTTTCTTT. Translating gives CASSREGQLNTEAFF. Complete variable domain (other parts from reference TRBV5-1 and TRBJ1-1): KAGVTQTPRYLIKTRGQQVTLSCSPISGHRSVSWYQQTPGQGLQFLFEYFSETQRNKGNFPGRFSGRQFSNSRSEMNVSTLELGDSALYLCASSREGQLNTEAFFGQGTRLTVV.

This clonotype was seen repeatedly, ten times or more. The chain carries TRBV20-1 and TRBJ1-4; no definite D call. The germline gives CDR1 DFQATT, CDR2 SNEGSKA (reference sequence). Trimming left V 5 bases short and J 5 bases short, with 18 bases between. This CDR3 contains 15 residues. CDR3 amino acids: CSAPARTIGNEKLFF. The DNA for the CDR3 is TGCAGTGCTCCTGCCCGAACGATCGGGAATGAAAAACTGTTTTTT.

The chain carries TRBV7-9 and TRBJ2-7; 12 bases are shared with TRBD1. Germline V gene data show CDR1 as SEHNR and CDR2 as FQNEAQ (reference sequence). J gave up 5 bases and V 2 bases, and 7 bases lay outside the gene matches. The CDR3 runs to 16 residues. The CDR3 loop reads CASSLYIGTGGNEQYF. DNA of the CDR3: TGTGCCAGCAGCTTATATATCGGGACAGGGGGCAACGAGCAGTACTTC. Looking up the rest from reference TRBV7-9 and TRBJ2-7 gives the full variable domain: DTGVSQNPRHKITKRGQNVTFRCDPISEHNRLYWYRQTLGQGPEFLTYFQNEAQLEKSRLLSDRFSAERPKGSFSTLEIQRTEQGDSAMYLCASSLYIGTGGNEQYFGPGTRLTVT.

V is TRBV10-3 and J is TRBJ1-6; D is perhaps TRBD1 (6 bases). This CDR3 contains 15 residues. Germline CDR1 reads ENHRY; CDR2 reads SYGVKD. Trimming stripped 3 bases from V and 5 bases from J, with 11 bases between. In DNA form, the CDR3 reads TGTGCCATCAGTGAAACGCAGGGGCATAATTCACCCCTCCACTTT. Translating it yields CAISETQGHNSPLHF.

This clonotype was counted many times. This chain joins TRBV20-1 and TRBJ2-7; tentatively, D is TRBD2 (5 bases). Germline V gene sequence: CDR1 DFQATT, CDR2 SNEGSKA (reference sequence). The CDR3 runs to 15 residues. Trimming left V 4 bases short and J 5 bases short, with 21 bases between. The CDR3 loop reads CSATSRTWVGDEQYF. The CDR3 DNA follows: TGCAGTGCTACCTCCCGGACCTGGGTCGGGGACGAGCAGTACTTC.

V is TRBV20-1 and J is TRBJ1-5; perhaps TRBD1 as D (5 bases). The CDR3 loop spans 16 amino acids. Germline CDR1 is DFQATT and CDR2 is SNEGSKA (reference sequence). Trimming removed 5 bases at V and 0 bases at J, with 17 bases between. The CDR3 nucleotides are TGCAGTGCTGGGGCGGGTATGAGTTATAGCAATCAGCCCCAGCATTTT. This translates into CSAGAGMSYSNQPQHF.

Ten or more counts support this clonotype. J is TRBJ1-5 and V is TRBV19; tentative D call: TRBD1 (5 bases). CDR1 is LNHDA and CDR2 is SQIVND in the germline V gene (reference sequence). V lost 6 bases and J 4 bases, leaving 16 bases between the germline ends. This CDR3 region has 15 residues. CDR3 protein: CASSSDSPRNQPQHF. As DNA, the CDR3 is TGTGCCAGTAGCAGCGACAGCCCACGGAATCAGCCCCAGCATTTT.

This clonotype was seen a few times. V is TRBV4-3 and J is TRBJ2-7; 8 bases agree with TRBD2. After removal of 3 bases from V and 2 bases from J, the junction contained 6 bases not matched to a gene. CDR1 and CDR2 (germline): LGHNA, YSLEER. The CDR3 runs to 15 residues. This CDR3 is CASSQDSGGAYEQYF. The CDR3 nucleotides are TGCGCCAGCAGCCAGGACAGCGGGGGAGCCTACGAGCAGTACTTC.

The genes are TRBV29-1 and TRBJ1-1, with 10 bases aligning to TRBD1. CDR1 SQVTM and CDR2 ANQGSEA come from the germline V gene. The CDR3 is made up of 15 amino acids. Trimming took 4 bases from V and 6 from J; bases not matched to a gene: 11. The CDR3 reads CSVVVRRQGASEAFF. CDR3 sequence (DNA): TGCAGCGTTGTGGTCCGTCGACAGGGGGCGTCTGAAGCTTTCTTT. The entire variable domain, with the rest obtained from reference TRBV29-1 and TRBJ1-1, is as follows: SAVISQKPSRDICQRGTSLTIQCQVDSQVTMMFWYRQQPGQSLTLIATANQGSEATYESGFVIDKFPISRPNLTFSTLTVSNMSPEDSSIYLCSVVVRRQGASEAFFGQGTRLTVV.

The chain carries TRBV20-1 and TRBJ2-2; 7 nucleotides match TRBD1. Trimming at V came to 3 bases and at J to 2 bases, leaving 12 bases not matched to a gene. In germline, CDR1 is DFQATT, CDR2 SNEGSKA (reference sequence). The CDR3 has 17 residues. As DNA, the CDR3 is TGCAGTGCTAGCGGTCTCACGGGACAGCCTAACACCGGGGAGCTGTTTTTT. This gives the protein CSASGLTGQPNTGELFF.

This clonotype was observed a few times. CDR3 in DNA: TGTGCCAGCAGTTTTGAGATTGGGGGCGGAAGGGGCTACACCTTC. Protein sequence: CASSFEIGGGRGYTF. The V gene is TRBV28, the J gene TRBJ1-2, with D possibly TRBD1 on 6 matching bases. The CDR3 loop spans 15 amino acids. CDR1 is MDHEN, CDR2 SYDVKM, per germline. Trimming shortened V by 3 bases and J by 8 bases, and 19 bases separated the two germline ends.

The V and J genes are TRBV29-1 and TRBJ1-2, with D possibly matching TRBD1 (6 bases). The CDR3 sequence is 12 residues long. Germline assignment: CDR1 SQVTM and CDR2 ANQGSEA. Trimming removed 1 base at V and 7 bases at J, with 10 bases between. The DNA of the CDR3 is TGCAGCGTTGAAGGGGGGCTGAGTGGCTACACCTTC. Protein sequence: CSVEGGLSGYTF.

This clonotype was recorded at least ten times. The chain couples TRBV29-1 to TRBJ1-2; no firm D call. CDR3 length: 13 residues. Germline V gene data show CDR1 as SQVTM and CDR2 as ANQGSEA. V was cut by 4 bases and J by 8 bases, with 17 bases left in between. CDR3 DNA sequence: TGCAGCGTTGCAGCCCCCCAGGTGTACGGCTACACCTTC. Protein product: CSVAAPQVYGYTF.

The rearrangement links TRBV7-2 to TRBJ2-5, with D unresolved. Trimming pared 6 bases from V and 3 bases from J, leaving 14 bases between. This CDR3 is built from 14 residues. Germline-derived CDR1 and CDR2 are SGHTA and FQGNSA. The CDR3 sequence: CASSQEHWEETQYF. The DNA for the CDR3 is TGTGCCAGCAGTCAAGAGCATTGGGAAGAGACCCAGTACTTC.

This clonotype has at least ten counts. For the CDR3, the DNA is TGTGCCACCAGCAGAGATCGGGGCAGCTTTAATGAAAAACTGTTTTTT. It encodes CATSRDRGSFNEKLFF. The chain has TRBV15 and TRBJ1-4; possibly TRBD1 for D (5 bases). This CDR3 region has 16 residues. Trimming removed 0 bases from V and 4 bases from J, with 12 bases in between. Looked up from germline, CDR1 is LNHNV and CDR2 is YYDKDF (reference sequence).